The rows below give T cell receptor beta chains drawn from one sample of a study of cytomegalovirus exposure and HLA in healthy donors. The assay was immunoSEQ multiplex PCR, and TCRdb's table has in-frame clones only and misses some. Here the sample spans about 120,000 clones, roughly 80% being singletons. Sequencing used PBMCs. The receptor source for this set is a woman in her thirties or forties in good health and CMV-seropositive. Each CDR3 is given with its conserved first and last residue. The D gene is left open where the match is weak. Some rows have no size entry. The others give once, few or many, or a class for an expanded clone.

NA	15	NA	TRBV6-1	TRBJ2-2	CASSDGLGSAGELFF	TGTGCCAGCAGTGACGGGTTGGGGAGTGCGGGGGAGCTGTTTTTT
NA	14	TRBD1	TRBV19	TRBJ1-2	CASSPGQGGYGYTF	TGTGCCAGTAGTCCAGGACAGGGCGGCTATGGCTACACCTTC
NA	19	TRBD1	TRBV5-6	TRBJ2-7	CASSSFGQEVLTSSYEQYF	TGTGCCAGCAGCTCTTTTGGACAGGAGGTACTTACTAGCTCCTACGAGCAGTACTTC
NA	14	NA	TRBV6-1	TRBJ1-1	CASLPGRVDTEAFF	TGTGCCAGCCTCCCCGGCAGGGTGGACACTGAAGCTTTCTTT
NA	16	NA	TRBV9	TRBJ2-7	CASSVRERAKAGEQYF	TGTGCCAGCAGCGTAAGGGAGAGGGCCAAAGCTGGCGAGCAGTACTTC
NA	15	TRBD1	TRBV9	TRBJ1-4	CASSLRDRLNEKLFF	TGTGCCAGCAGCCTAAGGGACAGGCTTAATGAAAAACTGTTTTTT
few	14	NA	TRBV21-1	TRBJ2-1	CASSKGQGRDEQFF	TGTGCCAGCAGCAAAGGGCAGGGGAGGGATGAGCAGTTCTTC
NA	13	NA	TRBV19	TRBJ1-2	CASSIGGKPGYTF	TGTGCCAGTAGTATCGGGGGAAAGCCTGGCTACACCTTC
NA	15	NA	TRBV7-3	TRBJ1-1	CASSSTRGGEGEAFF	TGTGCCAGCAGCTCTACCCGAGGGGGGGAGGGTGAAGCTTTCTTT
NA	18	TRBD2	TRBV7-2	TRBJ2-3	CASRGQGGQWPSTDTQYF	TGTGCCAGCAGGGGGCAGGGAGGGCAATGGCCTAGCACAGATACGCAGTATTTT
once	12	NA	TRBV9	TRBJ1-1	CASSVDGSEAFF	TGTGCCAGCAGCGTAGACGGGTCTGAAGCTTTCTTT
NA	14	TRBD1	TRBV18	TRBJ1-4	CASSPGTGGEKLFF	TGTGCCAGCTCACCTGGGACAGGGGGTGAAAAACTGTTTTTT
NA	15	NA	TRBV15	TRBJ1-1	CATSENGGENTEAFF	TGTGCCACCAGCGAAAACGGGGGTGAGAACACTGAAGCTTTCTTT
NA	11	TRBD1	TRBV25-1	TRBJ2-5	CATQQGETQYF	TGTGCCACGCAACAGGGGGAGACCCAGTACTTC
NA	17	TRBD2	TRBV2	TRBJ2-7	CASSGTSGRNGLYEQYF	TGTGCCAGCAGTGGGACTAGCGGGAGAAACGGGTTGTACGAGCAGTACTTC
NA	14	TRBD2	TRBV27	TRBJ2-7	CASSLREGAYEQYF	TGTGCCAGCAGTTTGAGGGAGGGAGCCTACGAGCAGTACTTC
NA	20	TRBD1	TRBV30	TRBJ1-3	CAWSVIGGQFSFNSGNTIYF	TGTGCCTGGAGTGTTATAGGGGGACAGTTTTCTTTTAACTCTGGAAACACCATATATTTT
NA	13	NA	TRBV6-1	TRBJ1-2	CASRGEGVGGYTF	TGTGCCAGCAGAGGAGAGGGCGTGGGCGGCTACACCTTC
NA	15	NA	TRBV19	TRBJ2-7	CASSIGGTGLYEQYF	TGTGCCAGTAGTATTGGGGGGACGGGGCTGTACGAGCAGTACTTC
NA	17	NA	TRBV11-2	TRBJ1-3	CASSLYRDTSSGNTIYF	TGTGCCAGCAGCCTATATCGGGACACTAGCTCTGGAAACACCATATATTTT
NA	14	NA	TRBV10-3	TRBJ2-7	CAISESQGVHEQYF	TGTGCCATCAGTGAGTCACAGGGCGTCCACGAGCAGTACTTC
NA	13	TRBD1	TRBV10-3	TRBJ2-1	CAISGTGENEQFF	TGTGCCATCAGTGGGACAGGAGAAAATGAGCAGTTCTTC
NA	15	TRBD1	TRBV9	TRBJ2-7	CASSPQGTGLYEQYF	TGTGCCAGCAGCCCGCAGGGGACAGGCCTATACGAGCAGTACTTC
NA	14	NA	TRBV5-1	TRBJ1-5	CASSPRGEGQPQHF	TGCGCCAGCAGCCCACGGGGGGAGGGTCAGCCCCAGCATTTT
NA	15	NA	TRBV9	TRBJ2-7	CASSPVGAGLYEQYF	TGTGCCAGCAGCCCGGTTGGGGCCGGCCTCTACGAGCAGTACTTC
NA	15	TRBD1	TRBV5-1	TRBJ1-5	CASSWTGGGNQPQHF	TGCGCCAGCAGCTGGACAGGGGGCGGTAATCAGCCCCAGCATTTT
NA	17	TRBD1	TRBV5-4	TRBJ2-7	CASSLGPSGQATYEQYF	TGTGCCAGCAGCTTGGGACCCTCGGGACAGGCGACCTACGAGCAGTACTTC
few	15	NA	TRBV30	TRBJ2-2	CAWRTRGGLTGELFF	TGTGCCTGGAGGACCCGGGGAGGCTTAACCGGGGAGCTGTTTTTT
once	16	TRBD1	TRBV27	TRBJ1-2	CASSLAGTGGAYGYTF	TGTGCCAGCAGTTTAGCCGGGACAGGGGGCGCTTATGGCTACACCTTC
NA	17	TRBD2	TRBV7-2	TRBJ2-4	CASSLTRTSYAKNIQYF	TGTGCCAGCAGCCTCACTAGGACTAGCTACGCCAAAAACATTCAGTACTTC
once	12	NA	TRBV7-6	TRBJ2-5	CASSPEMETQYF	TGTGCCAGCAGTCCGGAGATGGAGACCCAGTACTTC
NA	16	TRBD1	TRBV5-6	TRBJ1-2	CASSLDVGNRGRGYTF	TGTGCCAGCAGCTTGGACGTAGGGAACAGGGGACGTGGCTACACCTTC